This entry lists 7 T cell receptor beta chains sequenced from one sample in a study of blood T cell repertoires in COVID-19 (dated by TCRdb to 2020 to 2022). Libraries were constructed by the immunoSEQ multiplex PCR assay. What TCRdb holds here is the immuneACCESS table cut down to in-frame rearrangements. Part of the clones is not present; checked against another copy, under half of the missing clones reflect an unresolved V gene, and the others are unexplained. For this sample the table gives about 140,000 clones, of which 75% to 85% were detected only once. Roughly 4.5% of the sample goes to the ten largest clones. The sample was peripheral blood. The source of these receptors is a man between 60 and 70 years old with acute or convalescent COVID-19.

The chain is built from TRBV13 and TRBJ2-5; a weak D match, TRBD1 (6 bases). V lost 4 bases, J lost 3 bases, and 6 bases lay in between. The germline CDR1 and CDR2 sequences are PRHDT and FYEKMQ (reference sequence). The CDR3 has 12 amino acids. CDR3 protein: CASSYREETQYF. The CDR3 nucleotides are TGTGCCAGCAGCTACAGGGAAGAGACCCAGTACTTC.

V and J are TRBV5-8 and TRBJ2-4, with D possibly TRBD2 on 5 matching bases. The germline gives CDR1 SGHTS, CDR2 YDEGEE. This CDR3 spans 14 amino acids. The V and J ends lost 1 base and 1 base respectively, with 6 bases between them. CDR3 DNA: TGTGCCAGCAGCTTGTGGGAGGCCAAAAACATTCAGTACTTC. Translated, it gives CASSLWEAKNIQYF.

The chain carries TRBV28 and TRBJ2-5; 15 positions agree with TRBD2. CDR1 is MDHEN and CDR2 is SYDVKM in the germline V gene. The CDR3 loop spans 19 amino acids. V was pared by 5 bases and J by 2 bases, with 12 bases of the junction left unmatched. CDR3 amino acids: CASSPWTSGRAGKQETQYF. CDR3 sequence (DNA): TGTGCCAGCAGTCCCTGGACTAGCGGGAGGGCGGGTAAGCAAGAGACCCAGTACTTC.

The genes are TRBV24-1 and TRBJ2-5, with 7 nucleotides matching TRBD2. Germline loops: CDR1 KGHDR, CDR2 SFDVKD. The ends lost 9 bases at V and 5 bases at J; junction bases unmatched: 8. The CDR3 length is 13 residues. The CDR3 here is CATGEPGGETQYF. The CDR3 nucleotides read TGTGCCACCGGGGAACCCGGGGGGGAGACCCAGTACTTC.

The rearrangement joins TRBV10-3 to TRBJ1-1, with D possibly TRBD1 on 6 matching bases. The germline gives CDR1 ENHRY, CDR2 SYGVKD. The germline V and J ends were trimmed by 3 bases and 6 bases, with 17 bases remaining between them. The CDR3 is made up of 15 amino acids. Here the CDR3 reads CAISDLTGRHAEAFF. In nucleotides, the CDR3 is TGTGCCATCAGTGATCTCACAGGGCGTCACGCTGAAGCTTTCTTT.

This sequence joins TRBV6-5 and TRBJ1-5, with TRBD1 as a possible D gene (5 bases). V gave up 7 bases and J gave up 10 bases, with 23 bases separating them. The CDR3 consists of 15 residues. CDR1 and CDR2 from the germline V gene are MNHEY and SVGAGI. The CDR3, as DNA: TGTGCCAGCACCACTACAGGTGCCCTTTTGCCTCCCCAGCATTTT. Residues: CASTTTGALLPPQHF.

This clone has only one observation. The genes are TRBV9 and TRBJ2-3; the match to TRBD2 covers 8 bases. Germline V gives CDR1 SGDLS, CDR2 YYNGEE. The ends lost 0 bases at V and 2 bases at J; junction bases unmatched: 5. The CDR3 extends over 16 amino acids. The CDR3 sequence is CASSVAGSGVTDTQYF. CDR3 DNA sequence: TGTGCCAGCAGCGTAGCGGGTAGCGGGGTCACAGATACGCAGTATTTT.